This is a list of T cell receptor beta chains from one sample in a study of blood T cell repertoires in COVID-19. Here immunoSEQ multiplex PCR was the method, and the copy in TCRdb shows in-frame clones only, minus some. The sample carries a few hundred thousand clones, about 88% recorded once. Specimen: peripheral blood. Every receptor here comes from a man aged 35 to 55 with acute or convalescent COVID-19. CDR3s include the opening cysteine and the closing phenylalanine or tryptophan. The D gene is left open where the match is weak. The size field is filled for only some rows; it gives once, few, many or a size class.

TRBV5-5	TRBD2	TRBJ2-6	few	CASSFRGAGANVLTF	TGTGCCAGCAGCTTCCGGGGGGCTGGGGCCAACGTCCTGACTTTC
TRBV5-4	TRBD1	TRBJ1-4	NA	CASSRDRADNEKLFF	TGTGCCAGTAGCCGGGACAGGGCGGATAATGAAAAACTGTTTTTT
TRBV6-1	TRBD1	TRBJ2-7	many	CASSELGGSSYEQYF	TGTGCCAGCAGTGAACTAGGGGGCAGTTCCTACGAGCAGTACTTC
TRBV12-3/TRBV12-4	NA	TRBJ2-3	NA	CASVTSTDTQYF	TGTGCCAGCGTTACTAGCACAGATACGCAGTATTTT
TRBV6-2/TRBV6-3	TRBD1	TRBJ1-5	NA	CASSYPGQGSNQPQHF	TGTGCCAGCAGTTACCCGGGACAGGGGTCAAATCAGCCCCAGCATTTT
TRBV5-8	NA	TRBJ2-1	NA	CASLASRQFF	TGTGCCAGCCTAGCTAGTCGGCAGTTCTTC
TRBV27	TRBD2	TRBJ2-1	NA	CASSSLAGGYNEQFF	TGTGCCAGCAGTTCACTAGCGGGGGGCTACAATGAGCAGTTCTTC
TRBV4-2	NA	TRBJ1-3	NA	CASSQDAGLGGNTIYF	TGTGCCAGCAGCCAAGATGCAGGGCTGGGAGGAAACACCATATATTTT
TRBV11-2	TRBD1	TRBJ1-2	NA	CASSLVNTGTAYGYTF	TGTGCCAGCAGCTTGGTGAATACCGGGACAGCCTATGGCTACACCTTC
TRBV30	NA	TRBJ1-1	NA	CAWSKEGMNTEAFF	TGTGCCTGGAGTAAGGAGGGAATGAACACTGAAGCTTTCTTT
TRBV9	NA	TRBJ1-2	NA	CASSVAMLAGPSGYTF	TGTGCCAGCAGCGTAGCAATGTTGGCAGGGCCCTCGGGCTACACCTTC
TRBV3-1/TRBV3-2	TRBD1	TRBJ1-1	NA	CASSPFPQGAGEAFF	TGTGCCAGCAGCCCCTTTCCGCAGGGGGCAGGTGAAGCTTTCTTT
TRBV7-9	NA	TRBJ2-7	NA	CASSQRQPAYEQYF	TGTGCCAGCAGCCAGAGACAGCCAGCTTACGAGCAGTACTTC
TRBV9	NA	TRBJ1-5	NA	CASSVEEEQPQHF	TGTGCCAGCAGCGTAGAAGAAGAGCAGCCCCAGCATTTT
TRBV5-1	NA	TRBJ2-5	NA	CASSPDMRRETQYF	TGCGCCAGCAGTCCCGACATGCGACGGGAGACCCAGTACTTC
TRBV5-4	TRBD1	TRBJ2-7	NA	CASSSPGQENSYEQYF	TGTGCCAGCAGCTCACCGGGACAGGAAAACTCCTACGAGCAGTACTTC
TRBV2	TRBD1	TRBJ2-7	NA	CASSETAGGNF	TGTGCCAGCAGTGAAACGGCAGGGGGAAACTTC
TRBV3-1/TRBV3-2	NA	TRBJ2-3	once	CASSPSPRRTDTQYF	TGTGCCAGCAGCCCGAGTCCCCGCCGCACAGATACGCAGTATTTT
TRBV6-4	TRBD1	TRBJ1-4	NA	CARGQVNEKLFF	TGTGCCAGGGGACAGGTGAATGAAAAACTGTTTTTT
TRBV24-1	NA	TRBJ2-1	NA	CATSRSGRAWGQQFF	TGTGCCACCAGCCGATCCGGACGGGCCTGGGGGCAGCAGTTCTTC
TRBV6-5	TRBD1	TRBJ1-2	NA	CASSRQGYDGYTF	TGTGCCAGCAGCAGACAGGGGTATGATGGCTACACCTTC
TRBV28	NA	TRBJ1-2	NA	CASSPQKLGEGIGGYTF	TGTGCCAGCAGTCCCCAGAAGTTGGGGGAGGGAATTGGCGGCTACACCTTC
TRBV27	NA	TRBJ2-3	NA	CASRATTAFTDTQYF	TGTGCCAGCAGGGCTACTACCGCTTTTACAGATACGCAGTATTTT
TRBV19	TRBD1	TRBJ1-5	NA	CASGPATGGLNQPQHF	TGTGCCAGTGGGCCTGCGACAGGGGGTCTCAATCAGCCCCAGCATTTT
TRBV3-1/TRBV3-2	NA	TRBJ2-3	once	CASSHIRTEESTDTQYF	TGTGCCAGCAGCCATATTCGGACTGAAGAGAGCACAGATACGCAGTATTTT
TRBV3-1/TRBV3-2	NA	TRBJ1-4	few	CASSLGMTGGAEKLFF	TGTGCCAGCAGCCTTGGAATGACTGGTGGCGCAGAAAAACTGTTTTTT
TRBV19	TRBD1	TRBJ1-5	NA	CATRQGAGNQPQHF	TGTGCCACTAGACAGGGGGCGGGCAATCAGCCCCAGCATTTT
TRBV13	NA	TRBJ2-5	NA	CASSLKVGETQYF	TGTGCCAGCAGCTTAAAGGTGGGCGAGACCCAGTACTTC
TRBV2	NA	TRBJ2-7	NA	CASSVMTATNSYEQYF	TGTGCCAGCAGTGTAATGACTGCAACCAACTCCTACGAGCAGTACTTC
TRBV29-1	NA	TRBJ1-1	NA	CSVKGQGSTEAFF	TGCAGCGTTAAAGGCCAGGGAAGCACTGAAGCTTTCTTT
TRBV15	NA	TRBJ1-2	NA	CATSRGGRYGYTF	TGTGCCACCAGCAGAGGAGGGCGGTATGGCTACACCTTC
TRBV6-7	NA	TRBJ1-1	NA	CASTKPGSLGTEAFF	TGTGCCAGCACTAAACCAGGCTCTCTTGGCACTGAAGCTTTCTTT
TRBV10-2	NA	TRBJ2-7	once	CASRRKQGSDEQYF	TGCGCCAGCAGACGAAAGCAGGGTTCAGACGAGCAGTACTTC
TRBV25-1	TRBD1	TRBJ1-6	once	CASRRTGGGSPLHF	TGTGCCAGCAGACGGACAGGGGGAGGCTCACCCCTCCACTTT
TRBV19	TRBD1	TRBJ2-2	NA	CASSTDRGRPPGELFF	TGTGCCAGTAGTACCGACAGGGGTCGTCCCCCCGGGGAGCTGTTTTTT
TRBV7-9	NA	TRBJ2-1	NA	CAREDSHREQFF	TGTGCCAGAGAGGACTCCCACCGTGAGCAGTTCTTC
TRBV18	NA	TRBJ1-1	NA	CASSFGGMNTEAFF	TGTGCCAGCTCATTCGGGGGGATGAACACTGAAGCTTTCTTT
TRBV4-1	NA	TRBJ2-5	NA	CASSQELDRTKYF	TGCGCCAGCAGCCAAGAGTTAGACAGAACTAAGTACTTC
TRBV12-3/TRBV12-4	NA	TRBJ1-1	NA	CASSSGHIEAFF	TGTGCCAGCAGTTCCGGACACATTGAAGCTTTCTTT
TRBV10-3	TRBD1	TRBJ1-5	once	CAISESQGAGQPQHF	TGTGCCATCAGTGAGTCGCAGGGGGCAGGTCAGCCCCAGCATTTT
TRBV15	TRBD1	TRBJ1-4	NA	CATSRFDRGNEKLFF	TGTGCCACCAGCAGATTCGACAGGGGCAATGAAAAACTGTTTTTT
TRBV7-9	TRBD2	TRBJ2-1	NA	CASSPLAPTRNPSYNEQFF	TGTGCCAGCAGCCCACTAGCGCCAACCCGAAACCCCTCCTACAATGAGCAGTTCTTC
TRBV2	NA	TRBJ1-1	NA	CASSEEGTVTEAFF	TGTGCCAGCAGTGAGGAGGGGACGGTAACTGAAGCTTTCTTT
TRBV5-1	TRBD2	TRBJ2-1	NA	CASSLEGLADSYNEQFF	TGCGCCAGCAGCTTGGAGGGACTAGCTGACTCCTACAATGAGCAGTTCTTC
TRBV7-8	NA	TRBJ2-7	NA	CASSPNYEQYF	TGTGCCAGCAGCCCTAACTACGAGCAGTACTTC
TRBV18	TRBD1	TRBJ2-7	NA	CASSPPVTGASEQYF	TGTGCCAGCTCACCACCGGTGACAGGGGCTTCGGAGCAGTACTTC
TRBV7-2	NA	TRBJ1-1	NA	CASSLHPQGGAGTEAFF	TGTGCCAGCAGCTTACACCCCCAGGGAGGGGCTGGCACTGAAGCTTTCTTT
TRBV5-4	NA	TRBJ2-3	NA	CASSLASFHTDTQYF	TGTGCCAGCAGCTTGGCTAGCTTTCACACAGATACGCAGTATTTT
TRBV5-1	NA	TRBJ2-7	few	CASSLEVQGPGVEQYF	TGCGCCAGCAGCTTGGAGGTACAGGGTCCGGGCGTCGAGCAGTACTTC
TRBV29-1	TRBD1	TRBJ2-6	NA	CSVTGVGANVLTF	TGCAGCGTTACAGGGGTCGGGGCCAACGTCCTGACTTTC
TRBV7-8	NA	TRBJ1-1	few	CASSYYVGNTEAFF	TGTGCCAGCAGCTACTATGTGGGGAACACTGAAGCTTTCTTT